The next 27 T cell receptor beta chains were all read from a single sample in a study of blood T cells in healthy people across ages. For the second PCR, which ran for roughly 7 to 11 cycles, a sample-barcoded 5' primer and a J-beta primer mix were used. In TCRdb, the 5' RACE reads were re-called with MiXCR into one record per CDR3 protein. The sample consists of approximately 670,000 distinct CDR3 sequences, around 38% of them appearing once. Material: blood. These receptors all come from a man older than 75 in good health.

The genes are TRBV20-1 and TRBJ2-1; D might be TRBD2 (7 bases). There are 13 residues in the CDR3. Looked up from germline, CDR1 is DFQATT and CDR2 is SNEGSKA (reference sequence). V lost 3 bases and J 13 bases, leaving 19 bases between the germline ends. CDR3 residues: CSARGAGAGTQFF. The CDR3 nucleotides read TGCAGTGCTAGGGGGGCGGGAGCAGGGACCCAGTTCTTC.

This clonotype was observed a handful of times. The V gene is TRBV7-9, the J gene TRBJ2-3, with 8 bases matching TRBD1. Per germline, CDR1 SEHNR and CDR2 FQNEAQ (reference sequence). The CDR3 is 15 residues long. J lost 0 bases, V lost 5 bases, and 4 bases had no gene match. The CDR3 nucleotides are TGTGCCAGCAGCATTCGGACAGGGAGCACAGATACGCAGTATTTT. It yields the protein CASSIRTGSTDTQYF.

There are a few counts of this clonotype. This may be a read error, as it is one base from a much larger clone. The chain couples TRBV7-2 to TRBJ2-1; possibly TRBD2 for D (6 bases). Trimming stripped 5 bases from V and 8 bases from J, with 13 bases between. Germline V CDR1 and CDR2: SGHTA, FQGNSA. The CDR3 length is 13 residues. The CDR3 bases are TGTGCCAGCAGCGTAGTCGGGGGTGATGAGCAGTTCTTC. It is translated as CASSVVGGDEQFF.

The chain couples TRBV2 to TRBJ2-1; the match to TRBD2 covers 9 bases. Germline values: CDR1 SNHLY, CDR2 FYNNEI. V lost 7 bases, J lost 3 bases, and 4 bases stayed unmatched. CDR3 length: 14 residues. The CDR3 is CASIETSGYNEQFF. The DNA for the CDR3 is TGTGCCAGCATCGAGACTAGCGGCTACAATGAGCAGTTCTTC.

This clonotype was seen more than once but under ten times. One end of the junction is discordant with germline, which a read error may explain. V and J are TRBV4-1 and TRBJ2-6, with 8 bases matching TRBD1. Germline V gene data show CDR1 as MGHRA and CDR2 as YSYEKL. CDR3 length equals 15 residues. Here the CDR3 DNA reads TGTGCCAGCAGCCAGACAGGGGCTGGGGCCAACGTCCTGACTTTC. Translation gives CASSQTGAGANVLTF.

The chain couples TRBV7-2 to TRBJ2-5; 7 nucleotides match TRBD1. With V trimmed by 5 bases and J by 0 bases, 3 bases remained unmatched. Germline V lookup: CDR1 SGHTA, CDR2 FQGNSA. The CDR3 has 14 residues. CDR3 sequence reads: CASSLDRYQETQYF. The CDR3, as DNA: TGTGCCAGCAGCCTGGACAGGTACCAAGAGACCCAGTACTTC.

In DNA, the CDR3 is TGTGCCAGCACCCCCCCCACCACCGGGGAGCTGTTTTTT. It yields the protein CASTPPTTGELFF. The V gene is TRBV25-1, the J gene TRBJ2-2, with D hard to call. Deletions cut 7 bases from V and 4 bases from J, with 10 bases between. This CDR3 spans 13 amino acids. CDR1 MGHDK and CDR2 SYGVNS come from the germline V gene.

The gene calls are TRBV12-3 or TRBV12-4 and TRBJ1-5; possibly TRBD1 for D (5 bases). CDR3 size: 16 residues. Deletions cut 5 bases from V and 0 bases from J, with 14 bases between. In nucleotides, the CDR3 is TGTGCCAGCAGTCTTGGGGGGATCAATAGCAATCAGCCCCAGCATTTT. It encodes CASSLGGINSNQPQHF.

This clonotype was detected only once. The chain carries TRBV6-2 or TRBV6-3 and TRBJ2-3; TRBD2 matches 7 bases. Per the germline V gene, CDR1 is MNHEY and CDR2 is SVGEGT. The CDR3 covers 18 residues. The J segment lost 1 base and the V segment lost 6 bases, leaving 16 bases of the junction unmatched. CDR3 nucleotide sequence: TGTGCCAGCAGCCCCCGGGACTACGGGACTCTCGGCACAGATACGCAGTATTTT. Its translation is CASSPRDYGTLGTDTQYF.

The CDR3 sequence: CASSLVGREDQPQHF. DNA for the CDR3: TGTGCCAGCAGCTTAGTTGGGCGGGAAGATCAGCCCCAGCATTTT. V is TRBV11-2 and J is TRBJ1-5; D gene unclear. This CDR3 is 15 amino acids long. Trimming pared 1 base from V and 5 bases from J, leaving 12 bases between. Germline V gene lookup returns CDR1 SGHAT and CDR2 FQNNGV.

The J gene is TRBJ2-7, the V gene TRBV12-3 or TRBV12-4; TRBD2 is a possible D gene (5 bases). V dropped 6 bases and J dropped 3 bases, with 9 bases sitting between them. CDR3 length: 12 residues. CDR3 sequence reads: CASSPGFYEQYF. CDR3 nucleotide sequence: TGTGCCAGCAGCCCGGGATTCTACGAGCAGTACTTC.

The chain uses TRBV28 and TRBJ2-1; D may match TRBD1 or TRBD2 (5 bases each). Germline assignment: CDR1 MDHEN and CDR2 SYDVKM. The CDR3 contains 16 residues. Trimming removed 8 bases at V and 0 bases at J, with 17 bases between. The CDR3 loop is CASYPGTANSYNEQFF. The CDR3, as DNA: TGTGCCAGCTACCCCGGGACGGCAAACTCCTACAATGAGCAGTTCTTC.

Only one count was recorded for this clonotype. A much larger clone sits a single nucleotide away, making a read error possible. The chain has TRBV2 and TRBJ2-3; D call uncertain. V was shortened by 2 bases and J by 8 bases, with 11 bases between the two germline ends. Per the germline V gene, CDR1 is SNHLY and CDR2 is FYNNEI. This CDR3 comprises 13 residues. DNA for the CDR3: TGTGCCAGCAGTGAATACCAGTTTGGTACGCAGTATTTT. Residues: CASSEYQFGTQYF.

This chain joins TRBV7-6 and TRBJ2-1; possible D gene TRBD1, 7 bases. Gene TRBJ2-7 matches the end of the DNA better, so the J call may be wrong. Looked up from germline, CDR1 is SGHVS and CDR2 is FNYEAQ. CDR3 length: 16 residues. CDR3 protein: CASSLAQGGSYNEQYF. The CDR3 region has the DNA TGTGCCAGCAGCTTAGCGCAGGGGGGCTCCTACAATGAGCAGTACTTC.

The chain carries TRBV25-1 and TRBJ2-3, with D unclear. Trimming cost V 4 bases and J 2 bases, with 7 bases left between them. CDR3 length: 13 residues. Germline loops: CDR1 MGHDK, CDR2 SYGVNS. The chain's CDR3 is CASSGSSTDTQYF. CDR3 nucleotides: TGTGCCAGCAGTGGCAGTTCCACAGATACGCAGTATTTT. The full variable domain, completed using reference TRBV25-1 and TRBJ2-3, is EADIYQTPRYLVIGTGKKITLECSQTMGHDKMYWYQQDPGMELHLIHYSYGVNSTEKGDLSSESTVSRIRTEHFPLTLESARPSHTSQYLCASSGSSTDTQYFGPGTRLTVL.

Many counts were recorded for this clonotype. The chain combines TRBV5-1 with TRBJ2-5; 15 nucleotides match TRBD2. The CDR3 has 18 amino acids. In germline, CDR1 is SGHRS, CDR2 YFSETQ. With 5 bases clipped from V and 1 base from J, the junction kept 9 bases outside the gene matches. The CDR3 reads CASSPGTSGGTSQETQYF. The DNA for the CDR3 is TGCGCCAGCAGTCCCGGGACTAGCGGGGGGACATCCCAAGAGACCCAGTACTTC.

The V and J genes are TRBV29-1 and TRBJ2-5; D not resolved. The CDR3 has 12 residues. Looked up from germline, CDR1 is SQVTM and CDR2 is ANQGSEA. V lost 6 bases to trimming and J lost 11 bases, with 19 bases between them. CDR3 sequence: CSVVLGYNEQYF. As DNA, the CDR3 is TGCAGCGTCGTCTTGGGGTACAATGAGCAGTACTTC. Full variable domain (remainder filled in from reference TRBV29-1 and TRBJ2-5): SAVISQKPSRDICQRGTSLTIQCQVDSQVTMMFWYRQQPGQSLTLIATANQGSEATYESGFVIDKFPISRPNLTFSTLTVSNMSPEDSSIYLCSVVLGYNEQYFGPGTRLLVL.

The V call is TRBV28, the J call TRBJ2-7; 9 bases agree with TRBD1. Trimming cost V 5 bases and J 0 bases; bases outside gene matches: 11. The germline CDR1 and CDR2 sequences are MDHEN and SYDVKM. The CDR3 runs 17 residues. The CDR3: CASSPSLGTGLSYEQYF. CDR3 bases: TGTGCCAGCAGTCCCTCCCTCGGGACAGGGCTCTCCTACGAGCAGTACTTC.

The rearrangement joins TRBV6-6 to TRBJ2-7; tentatively, D is TRBD2 (7 bases). From germline, CDR1 is MNHNY and CDR2 SVGAGI (reference sequence). CDR3 length: 16 residues. V gave up 5 bases and J gave up 4 bases, with 21 bases separating them. CDR3 DNA: TGTGCCAGCAGTAACGGGACATCCCGGGGGGAATACGAGCAGTACTTC. This codes for CASSNGTSRGEYEQYF.

This clonotype was observed many times. The chain links TRBV20-1 to TRBJ2-7, with 9 bases fitting TRBD2. CDR3 length equals 12 residues. Germline CDR1 reads DFQATT; CDR2 reads SNEGSKA (reference sequence). The CDR3 coding sequence is TGCAGGGGAGCTAGCGGGACCTACGAGCAGTACTTC. Residues: CRGASGTYEQYF.

A remark on this clonotype: The junction does not match germline at one end; this may be a read error. The chain links TRBV3-1 to TRBJ2-1; D possibly corresponds to TRBD2 (6 bases). The CDR3 consists of 15 residues. Per germline, CDR1 LGHDT and CDR2 YNNKEL (reference sequence). CDR3 bases: TGTGCCAGCAGCCAAGGTAGCGGAAACTACGATGAGCAGTTCTTC. As protein: CASSQGSGNYDEQFF.

The chain couples TRBV25-1 to TRBJ1-1; the D is unclear. V lost 4 bases to trimming and J lost 4 bases, with 16 bases between them. Germline values: CDR1 MGHDK, CDR2 SYGVNS. This CDR3 spans 15 amino acids. CDR3 coding DNA: TGTGCCAGCAGTGTTAGGGTTCTGGGATCCACTGAAGCTTTCTTT. Encoded protein: CASSVRVLGSTEAFF.

The chain combines TRBV20-1 with TRBJ2-1; TRBD1 matches at 7 bases. The CDR3 is 10 residues long. The junction had 6 bases not matched to a gene; V was cut back by 6 bases and J by 13 bases. CDR1 and CDR2 (germline): DFQATT, SNEGSKA (reference sequence). The CDR3 nucleotides are TGCAGTGCCTTACAGGGGCTCCAGTTCTTC. This gives the protein CSALQGLQFF.

A single count supports this clonotype. This sequence joins TRBV12-3 or TRBV12-4 and TRBJ2-3; TRBD2 aligns across 7 bases. This CDR3 contains 20 residues. V shed 3 bases, J shed 1 base, and the junction held 19 bases outside the gene matches. CDR3 coding DNA: TGTGCCAGCAGTTTCTCCCTGGGGGGTTTCGCTGGGGGGGGCACAGATACGCAGTATTTT. This sequence encodes CASSFSLGGFAGGGTDTQYF.

This clonotype was picked up one time. At one of its ends the junction is not consistent with the germline gene, which may arise from a read error. This sequence joins TRBV27 and TRBJ2-4; TRBD1 matches at 7 bases. The last part of the DNA fits TRBJ2-5 better; the J call may be wrong. Germline V gives CDR1 MNHEY, CDR2 SMNVEV (reference sequence). This CDR3 comprises 13 residues. The CDR3 bases are TGTACCAGCAGTTCCAACAGGGGAGAGACCCAGTACTTC. This translates into CTSSSNRGETQYF.

V usage is TRBV20-1 and J usage is TRBJ2-5; tentative D call: TRBD2 (6 bases). CDR1 and CDR2 (germline): DFQATT, SNEGSKA (reference sequence). The length of the CDR3 is 12 residues. CDR3 loop: CRVREQGETQYF. The CDR3 DNA is TGCAGGGTCCGGGAGCAGGGAGAGACCCAGTACTTC.

The gene calls are TRBV3-1 and TRBJ1-1; the D is unclear. CDR1 is LGHDT, CDR2 YNNKEL, per germline (reference sequence). Trimming left V 4 bases short and J 1 base short, with 13 bases between. The CDR3 runs to 15 residues. CDR3 nucleotides: TGTGCCAGCAGCCCCCGACACTCCCGGAACACTGAAGCTTTCTTT. Translation gives CASSPRHSRNTEAFF.